Listed below are T cell receptor beta chains from one sample, sequenced in a study of cytomegalovirus exposure and HLA in healthy donors. Libraries were prepared by immunoSEQ multiplex PCR; TCRdb keeps only in-frame clonotypes and omits some of them. The sample includes 150,000 to 190,000 clones, about 80% seen only once; the top ten take 6.6%. Input material: PBMCs. These receptors were collected from a woman in her 50s in good health and CMV-seropositive. Both conserved end residues are part of each CDR3. D genes are given only for firm matches. A clone size is listed for some rows: how often the clone was seen (once, few, many), or a class if it is expanded.

CDR3aa: CASRSGGPSSYNEQFF; CDR3nt: TGCGCCAGCAGGAGCGGGGGGCCGAGCTCCTACAATGAGCAGTTCTTC; abundance: .; v_gene: TRBV5-1; j_gene: TRBJ2-1; d_gene: TRBD2
CDR3aa: CASSPLGATLYNEQFF; CDR3nt: TGTGCCAGCAGCCCCCTTGGGGCAACCCTCTACAATGAGCAGTTCTTC; abundance: .; v_gene: TRBV7-3; j_gene: TRBJ2-1; d_gene: .
CDR3aa: CASSDGNIQYF; CDR3nt: TGCGCCAGCAGTGACGGGAACATTCAGTACTTC; abundance: .; v_gene: TRBV10-1; j_gene: TRBJ2-4; d_gene: .
CDR3aa: CSALQGSYNEQFF; CDR3nt: TGCAGCGCACTACAGGGTTCCTACAATGAGCAGTTCTTC; abundance: .; v_gene: TRBV29-1; j_gene: TRBJ2-1; d_gene: .
CDR3aa: CASSLPTVRTEAFF; CDR3nt: TGTGCCAGTAGTTTACCGACAGTGCGCACTGAAGCTTTCTTT; abundance: .; v_gene: TRBV19; j_gene: TRBJ1-1; d_gene: .
CDR3aa: CASSTIEGVYNEQFF; CDR3nt: TGTGCCAGCAGTACCATTGAGGGAGTTTACAATGAGCAGTTCTTC; abundance: .; v_gene: TRBV6-1; j_gene: TRBJ2-1; d_gene: .
CDR3aa: CASSPGTGREAFF; CDR3nt: TGCGCCAGCAGCCCTGGGACAGGGAGGGAAGCTTTCTTT; abundance: few; v_gene: TRBV4-3; j_gene: TRBJ1-1; d_gene: TRBD1
CDR3aa: CASSLGLTGGYEQYF; CDR3nt: TGCGCCAGCAGCTTGGGGCTCACAGGGGGGTACGAGCAGTACTTC; abundance: .; v_gene: TRBV5-1; j_gene: TRBJ2-7; d_gene: TRBD1
CDR3aa: CASSSIGLNYGYTF; CDR3nt: TGTGCCAGTAGTTCGATTGGACTTAACTATGGCTACACCTTC; abundance: .; v_gene: TRBV19; j_gene: TRBJ1-2; d_gene: .
CDR3aa: CASSLWSGGGSPLHF; CDR3nt: TGCGCCAGCAGCTTGTGGTCAGGGGGAGGATCACCCCTCCACTTT; abundance: many; v_gene: TRBV5-1; j_gene: TRBJ1-6; d_gene: TRBD1
CDR3aa: CASSLAGSNSPLHF; CDR3nt: TGTGCCAGCAGCTTGGCCGGGAGTAATTCACCCCTCCACTTT; abundance: .; v_gene: TRBV11-2; j_gene: TRBJ1-6; d_gene: .